This T cell receptor beta chain was recorded in a study of T cell repertoires in cytomegalovirus infection. TCRdb itself ran the reads through MiXCR, one entry per CDR3 protein. The sample has about 770,000 distinct CDR3 sequences, 25% to 30% seen once. The V and J ends lost 5 bases and 0 bases respectively, with 14 bases between them. The CDR3 length is 15 residues. CDR1 is DFQATT, CDR2 SNEGSKA, per germline (reference sequence). The sample holds a few counts of this clonotype. Its antigen is unidentified. The chain combines TRBV20-1 with TRBJ2-1; weak D call: TRBD1 (6 bases). This material consisted of cultured CD8+ T cells from PBMCs, taken from culture after CMV antigen stimulation. The receptor was derived from a human donor in good health (CMV status not recorded). Some clones in this sample may be carry-over from other donors' samples. As DNA, the CDR3 is TGCAGTGCTGAACAGGGCCCGAGCTCCTACAATGAGCAGTTCTTC. This translates into CSAEQGPSSYNEQFF.